Below, 4 T cell receptor beta chains from the same sample are listed, as sequenced in a study of molecular identifiers for immune sequencing clone quantification. In TCRdb, the PCR reads were re-called with MiXCR into one record per CDR3 protein. Seen here are about 510,000 distinct CDR3 sequences, roughly 25% observed once, and the top ten hold just over 0.75%. Specimen: naive CD8+ T cells from blood, with Jurkat cell RNA spiked in. Subset indicated: FACS-sorted CD8+CD4-CCR7+CD45RA+ naive T cells. The receptors derive from a human donor in good health. Some libraries in this study had Jurkat cell RNA spiked in.

In this sample, this clonotype turned up once. A much larger clone lies a single base off, so this may be a read error. The V call is TRBV23-1, the J call TRBJ2-7; possible D gene TRBD2, 5 bases. TRBV23-1 has ORF status, its function being uncertain. This CDR3 contains 13 residues. The ends were cut back, 3 bases at V and 5 bases at J, with 11 bases in the middle. The CDR3 DNA reads as TGCGCCAGCAGTCACCCCAAGGGAGACGAGCAGTACTTC. It is translated as CASSHPKGDEQYF.

This chain connects TRBV12-3 or TRBV12-4 to TRBJ2-1, with D unresolved. Trimming took 7 bases from V and 4 from J, leaving 8 bases between them. The CDR3 consists of 12 residues. DNA for the CDR3: TGTGCCAGCACCCTCGCTTACAATGAGCAGTTCTTC. This gives the protein CASTLAYNEQFF.

This clonotype was picked up a small number of times. V is TRBV7-9 and J is TRBJ2-1; the D is unclear. The CDR3 loop spans 14 amino acids. The germline gives CDR1 SEHNR, CDR2 FQNEAQ (reference sequence). Trimming left V 5 bases short and J 8 bases short, with 16 bases between. The CDR3 coding sequence is TGTGCCAGCAGCCCCGGGCCCACTATCCATGAGCAGTTCTTC. This translates into CASSPGPTIHEQFF. Supplemented by reference TRBV7-9 and TRBJ2-1, the full variable domain reads DTGVSQNPRHKITKRGQNVTFRCDPISEHNRLYWYRQTLGQGPEFLTYFQNEAQLEKSRLLSDRFSAERPKGSFSTLEIQRTEQGDSAMYLCASSPGPTIHEQFFGPGTRLTVL.

CDR3 DNA sequence: TGCGCCAGCAGCCAAGAGACTAGATACACCGGGGAGCTGTTTTTT. This translates into CASSQETRYTGELFF. The chain combines TRBV4-3 with TRBJ2-2; TRBD2 might be the D (6 bases). Germline V lookup: CDR1 LGHNA, CDR2 YSLEER. CDR3 length equals 15 residues. The V end was cut by 0 bases, the J end by 3 bases, with 8 bases between.